The 27 T cell receptor beta chains presented below share a single source sample, sequenced in a study of blood T cell repertoires in COVID-19. Measured with immunoSEQ multiplex PCR; TCRdb has only the in-frame clones, and not every one. The table records tens of thousands of clones, over 75% of them present only once. The source material was peripheral blood. The receptor set was obtained from a human donor in a cohort sampled during active COVID-19.

The chain carries TRBV15 and TRBJ2-1; TRBD2 matches 11 bases. This CDR3 has 22 residues. Germline trimming cut 2 bases from V and 2 bases from J; bases unmatched to any gene: 20. Germline CDR1 LNHNV, CDR2 YYDKDF (reference sequence). The CDR3 nucleotides read TGTGCCACCAGCAGACATCCGATGGCGCGGCTAGCGGGAGGCATCACCTACAATGAGCAGTTCTTC. Protein product: CATSRHPMARLAGGITYNEQFF.

The V gene is TRBV5-1, the J gene TRBJ2-7, with D hard to call. Trimming took 0 bases from V and 3 from J, leaving 13 bases between them. The V gene's germline CDR1 is SGHRS and CDR2 YFSETQ. The CDR3 is 15 residues long. CDR3 protein: CASSLEQSANYEQYF. The CDR3 DNA sequence: TGCGCCAGCAGCTTGGAACAGTCTGCTAACTACGAGCAGTACTTC.

The rearrangement uses TRBV4-3 and TRBJ2-1; tentatively, D is TRBD2 (5 bases). Trimming cost V 0 bases and J 2 bases, with 11 bases left between them. The V gene's germline CDR1 is LGHNA and CDR2 YSLEER. The CDR3 totals 16 residues. CDR3 sequence reads: CASSQDRRVTYNEQFF. CDR3 DNA: TGCGCCAGCAGCCAAGACCGGCGGGTAACCTACAATGAGCAGTTCTTC.

This clone has only a few counts. V and J are TRBV6-1 and TRBJ1-2; the match to TRBD1 covers 8 bases. Germline-derived CDR1 and CDR2 are MNHNS and SASEGT. Trimming took 4 bases from V and 6 from J; bases not matched to a gene: 16. The CDR3 sequence is 17 residues long. CDR3 in amino acids: CASSGAPVRGLSHGYTF. In DNA form, the CDR3 reads TGTGCCAGCAGTGGAGCACCCGTCAGGGGGCTCAGCCATGGCTACACCTTC.

The V call is TRBV6-5, the J call TRBJ2-7; D might be TRBD2 (5 bases). Germline CDR1 MNHEY, CDR2 SVGAGI. The germline V and J ends were trimmed by 4 bases and 4 bases, with 17 bases remaining between them. This CDR3 has 15 amino acids. The CDR3 loop is CASSSGSDWKYEQYF. CDR3 nucleotide sequence: TGTGCCAGCAGTTCAGGTTCGGACTGGAAGTACGAGCAGTACTTC.

The chain recombines TRBV19 with TRBJ1-1; maybe TRBD1 (6 bases). Trimming cost V 6 bases and J 4 bases, with 15 bases left between them. CDR1 and CDR2 (germline): LNHDA, SQIVND (reference sequence). The CDR3 covers 14 residues. The CDR3 DNA sequence: TGTGCCAGTAGCCCGTGGGGGGGCAGCACTGAAGCTTTCTTT. This codes for CASSPWGGSTEAFF.

The chain has TRBV4-1 and TRBJ2-7; 7 bases align to TRBD1. Per the germline V gene, CDR1 is MGHRA and CDR2 is YSYEKL. The CDR3 totals 15 residues. The V and J ends lost 6 bases and 1 base, in that order; junction bases with no gene match: 9. CDR3 coding DNA: TGCGCCAGCAGTTACGACAGGGCACTATCCTACGAGCAGTACTTC. This sequence encodes CASSYDRALSYEQYF.

The rearrangement links TRBV7-9 to TRBJ2-5; 7 nucleotides match TRBD2. V was clipped by 5 bases and J by 4 bases; unmatched bases: 7. The CDR3 contains 14 residues. Germline V lookup: CDR1 SEHNR, CDR2 FQNEAQ (reference sequence). The CDR3 loop is CASSPTGGRETQYF. The CDR3 nucleotides are TGTGCCAGCAGCCCCACGGGGGGTCGAGAGACCCAGTACTTC.

This clone was counted a single time. The rearrangement joins TRBV25-1 to TRBJ2-3; the D gene is possibly TRBD1 (5 bases). Germline assignment: CDR1 MGHDK and CDR2 SYGVNS. The V gene lost 0 bases and the J gene lost 0 bases, with 7 bases spanning the gap. This CDR3 spans 15 amino acids. The CDR3 loop is CASSEYPGSTDTQYF. The CDR3 nucleotides read TGTGCCAGCAGTGAATACCCAGGGAGCACAGATACGCAGTATTTT.

This clone was found once. This chain links TRBV24-1 with TRBJ2-3, with D maybe TRBD1 (5 bases). The CDR3 runs to 14 residues. V lost 1 base, J lost 6 bases, and 10 bases lay in between. Germline CDR1 KGHDR, CDR2 SFDVKD. The chain's CDR3 is CATSDFTGGDTQYF. In DNA, the CDR3 is TGTGCCACCAGTGATTTTACAGGTGGGGATACGCAGTATTTT.

This chain connects TRBV30 to TRBJ2-3; 7 bases line up with TRBD1. Germline V lookup: CDR1 GTSNPN, CDR2 SVGIG (reference sequence). The CDR3 consists of 15 residues. V lost 4 bases and J lost 2; bases outside the gene matches: 9. For the CDR3, the DNA is TGTGCCTGGACCCCCCGGGACAGAACCACAGATACGCAGTATTTT. Amino acids: CAWTPRDRTTDTQYF.

This chain joins TRBV5-4 and TRBJ2-1; TRBD2 matches at 8 bases. There are 16 residues in the CDR3. Germline assignment: CDR1 SGHNT and CDR2 YYREEE (reference sequence). The V and J ends lost 3 bases and 2 bases, in that order; junction bases with no gene match: 7. The CDR3 nucleotides are TGTGCCAGCAGCTCTTCCTCCGGGGGGGCCTACAATGAGCAGTTCTTC. Amino acid sequence: CASSSSSGGAYNEQFF.

The rearrangement links TRBV14 to TRBJ1-6, with D tentatively TRBD1 (6 bases). Germline CDR1 is SGHDN and CDR2 is FVKESK. V lost 1 base and J lost 2, with 9 bases in between. CDR3 length equals 16 residues. CDR3 sequence reads: CASSQADSPYNSPLHF. CDR3 coding DNA: TGTGCCAGCAGCCAAGCGGACAGCCCCTATAATTCACCCCTCCACTTT.

The V gene is TRBV4-3, the J gene TRBJ2-7; TRBD1 matches 7 bases. The V gene end was trimmed by 0 bases and the J gene end by 3 bases; junction bases not matched to a gene: 14. The CDR3 contains 18 residues. Germline V lookup: CDR1 LGHNA, CDR2 YSLEER. This chain's CDR3 is CASSQDLGIRGQIYEQYF. In DNA, the CDR3 is TGCGCCAGCAGCCAAGATTTAGGGATTAGGGGGCAGATCTACGAGCAGTACTTC.

The chain combines TRBV3-1 (or the pseudogene TRBV3-2) with TRBJ2-7; D may be TRBD2 (6 bases). Trimming took 0 bases from V and 0 from J, leaving 15 bases between them. The CDR3 loop spans 17 amino acids. Germline CDR1 and CDR2: LGHDT and YNNKEL (reference sequence). The CDR3 sequence: CASSQEEEGGDSYEQYF. The DNA of the CDR3 is TGTGCCAGCAGCCAAGAGGAGGAGGGCGGGGACTCCTACGAGCAGTACTTC.

V and J are TRBV19 and TRBJ2-3; 7 bases line up with TRBD2. The CDR3 spans 15 residues. Germline-derived CDR1 and CDR2 are LNHDA and SQIVND (reference sequence). J lost 3 bases, V lost 4 bases, and 7 bases had no gene match. Here the CDR3 reads CASSTGLVGTDTQYF. CDR3 nucleotides: TGTGCCAGTAGTACAGGACTAGTAGGGACAGATACGCAGTATTTT.

The chain carries TRBV14 and TRBJ1-2; TRBD1 is a possible D gene (6 bases). This CDR3 has 13 residues. Trimming shortened V by 4 bases and J by 8 bases, and 14 bases separated the two germline ends. Per the germline V gene, CDR1 is SGHDN and CDR2 is FVKESK. CDR3 sequence (DNA): TGTGCCAGCAGCCGGAACAGGGTGGAGGGCTACACCTTC. Residues: CASSRNRVEGYTF. The variable domain in full, completed from reference TRBV14 and TRBJ1-2, reads EAGVTQFPSHSVIEKGQTVTLRCDPISGHDNLYWYRRVMGKEIKFLLHFVKESKQDESGMPNNRFLAERTGGTYSTLKVQPAELEDSGVYFCASSRNRVEGYTFGSGTRLTVV.

The chain employs TRBV25-1 and TRBJ2-7; D is uncertain. CDR1 is MGHDK and CDR2 is SYGVNS in the germline V gene. V lost 2 bases to trimming and J lost 2 bases, with 4 bases between them. This CDR3 spans 12 amino acids. Written as DNA, the CDR3 is TGTGCCAGCAGTGAAACAGCCTACGAGCAGTACTTC. It encodes CASSETAYEQYF.

The chain is built from TRBV11-2 and TRBJ2-7, with 8 bases lining up with TRBD2. CDR1 is SGHAT, CDR2 FQNNGV, per germline. There are 15 residues in the CDR3. Trimming cost V 5 bases and J 6 bases; bases outside gene matches: 12. DNA for the CDR3: TGTGCCAGCAGCCCCTCCCCCGGGACTAGTAGCGAGCAGTACTTC. It translates to CASSPSPGTSSEQYF.

V usage is TRBV12-3 or TRBV12-4 and J usage is TRBJ2-2; D not certain. Trimming stripped 1 base from V and 8 bases from J, with 8 bases between. CDR3 length equals 13 residues. The CDR3 bases are TGTGCCAGCAGTTTAGAAGACAATGGGGAGCTGTTTTTT. It encodes CASSLEDNGELFF.

The rearrangement joins TRBV5-1 to TRBJ2-1; D perhaps matches TRBD1 (5 bases). With 0 bases removed from V and 4 bases from J, the gap between germline ends came to 5 bases. Germline CDR1 is SGHRS and CDR2 is YFSETQ. The CDR3 has 13 residues. The CDR3 is CASSLGQYNEQFF. Here the CDR3 DNA reads TGCGCCAGCAGCTTGGGACAGTACAATGAGCAGTTCTTC.

V is TRBV6-6 and J is TRBJ2-7; unclear D gene. The V gene's germline CDR1 is MNHNY and CDR2 SVGAGI (reference sequence). The CDR3 has 15 residues. Trimming removed 4 bases at V and 2 bases at J, with 15 bases between. CDR3: CASSSTRDSPYEQYF. The CDR3 DNA reads TGTGCCAGCAGTTCGACCCGAGACTCACCCTACGAGCAGTACTTC.

The rearrangement joins TRBV28 to TRBJ2-7; 7 bases align to TRBD2. Germline V lookup: CDR1 MDHEN, CDR2 SYDVKM. The CDR3 runs 14 residues. V shed 7 bases, J shed 7 bases, and the junction held 13 bases outside the gene matches. The DNA of the CDR3 is TGTGCCAGCATCACCCCGGGGGGACGGAATGAGCAGTACTTC. Translated: CASITPGGRNEQYF.

This clone was seen a single time. The chain employs TRBV7-6 and TRBJ2-3, with 10 bases fitting TRBD2. Germline assignment: CDR1 SGHVS and CDR2 FNYEAQ. CDR3 length: 15 residues. Germline trimming cut 5 bases from V and 2 bases from J; bases unmatched to any gene: 4. The CDR3 region has the DNA TGTGCCAGCAGCCTCGGACTAGCGGCCACAGATACGCAGTATTTT. It yields the protein CASSLGLAATDTQYF. The complete variable domain, with remaining parts taken from reference TRBV7-6 and TRBJ2-3, reads GAGVSQSPRYKVTKRGQDVALRCDPISGHVSLYWYRQALGQGPEFLTYFNYEAQQDKSGLPNDRFSAERPEGSISTLTIQRTEQRDSAMYRCASSLGLAATDTQYFGPGTRLTVL.

This chain uses TRBV7-2 with TRBJ2-1; 8 bases match TRBD1. CDR3 length: 16 amino acids. V dropped 0 bases and J dropped 6; count of bases not matched to a gene: 7. Germline V gives CDR1 SGHTA, CDR2 FQGNSA. The CDR3 is CASSLAGQGSGNEQFF. In nucleotides, the CDR3 is TGTGCCAGCAGCTTAGCCGGACAGGGCTCGGGCAATGAGCAGTTCTTC.

The V call is TRBV11-1, the J call TRBJ2-6; weak D call: TRBD1 (5 bases). The CDR3 covers 15 residues. CDR1 and CDR2 from the germline V gene are SGHAT and FQDESV (reference sequence). V dropped 3 bases and J dropped 1 base, with 7 bases sitting between them. The CDR3 is CASSFPGSGANVLTF. CDR3 DNA sequence: TGTGCCAGCAGCTTCCCAGGGTCTGGGGCCAACGTCCTGACTTTC. The whole variable domain, remainder taken from reference TRBV11-1 and TRBJ2-6, is EAEVAQSPRYKITEKSQAVAFWCDPISGHATLYWYRQILGQGPELLVQFQDESVVDDSQLPKDRFSAERLKGVDSTLKIQPAELGDSAMYLCASSFPGSGANVLTFGAGSRLTVL.

The V gene is TRBV7-9, the J gene TRBJ2-7, with a tentative D call TRBD1 (6 bases). Looked up from germline, CDR1 is SEHNR and CDR2 is FQNEAQ (reference sequence). The CDR3 contains 14 residues. V dropped 4 bases and J dropped 0 bases, with 10 bases sitting between them. CDR3 coding DNA: TGTGCCAGCAGCTGGGACACTGGCTCCTACGAGCAGTACTTC. Translating it yields CASSWDTGSYEQYF. The full variable domain, rest sourced from reference TRBV7-9 and TRBJ2-7, is DTGVSQNPRHKITKRGQNVTFRCDPISEHNRLYWYRQTLGQGPEFLTYFQNEAQLEKSRLLSDRFSAERPKGSFSTLEIQRTEQGDSAMYLCASSWDTGSYEQYFGPGTRLTVT.